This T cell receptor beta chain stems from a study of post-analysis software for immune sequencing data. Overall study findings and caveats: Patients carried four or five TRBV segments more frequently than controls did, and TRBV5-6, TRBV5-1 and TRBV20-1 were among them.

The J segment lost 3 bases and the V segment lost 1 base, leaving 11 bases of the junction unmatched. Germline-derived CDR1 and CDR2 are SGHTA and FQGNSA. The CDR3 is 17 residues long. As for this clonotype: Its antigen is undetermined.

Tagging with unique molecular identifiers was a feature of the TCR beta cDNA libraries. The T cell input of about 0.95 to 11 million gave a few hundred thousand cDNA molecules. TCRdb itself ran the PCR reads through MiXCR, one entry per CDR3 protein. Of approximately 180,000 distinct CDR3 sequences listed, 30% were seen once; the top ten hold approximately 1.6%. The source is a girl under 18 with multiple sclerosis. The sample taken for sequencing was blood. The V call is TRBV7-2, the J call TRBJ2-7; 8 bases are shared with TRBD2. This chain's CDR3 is CASSLDLAGGSHYEQYF. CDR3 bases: TGTGCCAGCAGCTTAGATCTGGCGGGGGGATCCCACTACGAGCAGTACTTC.